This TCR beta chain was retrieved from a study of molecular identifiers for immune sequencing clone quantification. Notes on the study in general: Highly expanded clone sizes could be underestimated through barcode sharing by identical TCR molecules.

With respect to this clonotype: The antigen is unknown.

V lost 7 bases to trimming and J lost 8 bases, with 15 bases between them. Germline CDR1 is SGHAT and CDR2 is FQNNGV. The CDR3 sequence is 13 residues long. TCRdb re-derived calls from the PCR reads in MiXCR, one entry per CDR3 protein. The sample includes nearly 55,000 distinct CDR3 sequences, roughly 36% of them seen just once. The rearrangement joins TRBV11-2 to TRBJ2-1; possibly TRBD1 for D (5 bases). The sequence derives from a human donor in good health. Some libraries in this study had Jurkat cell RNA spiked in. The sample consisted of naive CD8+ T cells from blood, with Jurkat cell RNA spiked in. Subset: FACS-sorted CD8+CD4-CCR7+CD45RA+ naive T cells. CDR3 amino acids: CASILSGFHEQFF. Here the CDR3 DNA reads TGTGCCAGCATACTCTCAGGGTTTCATGAGCAGTTCTTC. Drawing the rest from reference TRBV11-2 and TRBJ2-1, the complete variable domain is EAGVAQSPRYKIIEKRQSVAFWCNPISGHATLYWYQQILGQGPKLLIQFQNNGVVDDSQLPKDRFSAERLKGVDSTLKIQPAKLEDSAVYLCASILSGFHEQFFGPGTRLTVL.